A single T cell receptor (beta chain) is shown here with its context. Antigen unknown. These data originate in a study of monozygotic twins with inflammatory bowel disease. Study conclusions and caveats: TCRbeta diversity (inverse Simpson) was lower in IBD patients than in healthy co-twins. For repertoire similarity, concordant twins did not differ from discordant twins, possibly because power was limited. Support was lacking for any single strong IBD-associated signal or clonotype.

The CDR3 covers 14 residues. From its re-call of the 5' RACE reads, TCRdb lists each CDR3 protein once, without DNA. The table lists approximately 380,000 distinct CDR3 sequences, with just over 2.5% in the top ten. The chain has TRBV12-3 or TRBV12-4 and TRBJ1-6; with no DNA, the TCRdb D assignment of TRBD1 cannot be verified. The TCR originated in a human donor with ulcerative colitis or Crohn's disease, or a healthy co-twin of an affected twin (not recorded which). Input material: blood. CDR3 region: CASRFGGHNSPLHF.